Listed below are T cell receptor beta chains from one sample, sequenced in a study of identical twins. MiXCR, run by TCRdb on the 5' RACE reads, gives a single entry per CDR3 protein. The data contain hundreds of thousands of distinct CDR3 sequences, over 9% of them singletons. The same sample was also studied in work on yellow fever vaccine responses in identical twins.

The sequenced sample consisted of PBMCs. The receptors derive from a woman aged 18-29 years in good health. Each CDR3 is given with its conserved first and last residue. A D gene is named only where the DNA matches it firmly. Clone size, where shown, is once, few, many, or a class for clones that have expanded.

few	TRBV5-1	TRBJ1-5	-	CASSLGHLQPQHF	TGCGCCAGCAGCCTCGGCCATCTTCAGCCCCAGCATTTT
-	TRBV6-6	TRBJ1-5	-	CASGWASNQPQHF	TGTGCCAGCGGTTGGGCGAGCAATCAGCCCCAGCATTTT
-	TRBV12-3/TRBV12-4	TRBJ1-1	-	CASKVGHTEAFF	TGTGCCAGCAAAGTTGGTCACACTGAAGCTTTCTTT
-	TRBV7-9	TRBJ2-1	TRBD2	CASSKLAATYNEQFF	TGTGCCAGCAGCAAACTAGCGGCCACCTACAATGAGCAGTTCTTC
few	TRBV4-1	TRBJ2-7	-	CASSPEWPGPYEQYF	TGCGCCAGCAGTCCAGAATGGCCGGGGCCCTACGAGCAGTACTTC
many	TRBV28	TRBJ2-7	-	CASSLFYEQYF	TGTGCCAGCAGTTTATTCTACGAGCAGTACTTC
few	TRBV6-1	TRBJ2-3	TRBD2	CASSERASGRDTQYF	TGTGCCAGCAGTGAAAGGGCTAGCGGGAGAGATACGCAGTATTTT
many	TRBV6-6	TRBJ1-3	-	CASTPGPGNTIYF	TGTGCCAGTACACCGGGGCCTGGAAACACCATATATTTT
few	TRBV10-3	TRBJ2-3	TRBD2	CAISETRAGVGDTQYF	TGTGCCATCAGTGAGACCCGAGCGGGAGTAGGGGATACGCAGTATTTT
many	TRBV6-1	TRBJ2-1	-	CASATGLHRYNEQFF	TGTGCCAGCGCTACCGGACTCCACCGTTACAATGAGCAGTTCTTC
-	TRBV5-1	TRBJ2-1	TRBD1	CASSYGQGTDNEQFF	TGCGCCAGCAGCTACGGACAGGGGACGGACAATGAGCAGTTCTTC